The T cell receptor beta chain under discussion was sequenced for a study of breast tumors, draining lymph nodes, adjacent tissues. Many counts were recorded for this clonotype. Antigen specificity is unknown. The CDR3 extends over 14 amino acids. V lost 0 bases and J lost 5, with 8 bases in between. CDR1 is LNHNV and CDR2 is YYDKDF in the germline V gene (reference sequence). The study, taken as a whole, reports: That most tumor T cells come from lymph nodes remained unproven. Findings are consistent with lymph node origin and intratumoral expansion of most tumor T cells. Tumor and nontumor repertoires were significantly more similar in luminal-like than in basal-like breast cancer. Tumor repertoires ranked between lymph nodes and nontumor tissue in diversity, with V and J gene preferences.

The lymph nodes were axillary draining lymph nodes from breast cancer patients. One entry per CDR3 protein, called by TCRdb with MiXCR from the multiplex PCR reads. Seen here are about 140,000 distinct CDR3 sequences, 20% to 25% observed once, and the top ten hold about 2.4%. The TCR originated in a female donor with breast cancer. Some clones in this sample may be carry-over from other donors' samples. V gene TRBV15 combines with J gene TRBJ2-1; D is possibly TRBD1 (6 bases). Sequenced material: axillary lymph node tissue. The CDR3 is CATSRDHRDNEQFF. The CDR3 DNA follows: TGTGCCACCAGCAGAGATCACAGGGACAATGAGCAGTTCTTC.